The clone carrying this TCR beta chain was seen more than once but under ten times. This entry comes from a study of blood T cell repertoires in COVID-19. V lost 7 bases and J 0 bases, leaving 19 bases between the germline ends. Looked up from germline, CDR1 is SGHVS and CDR2 is FQNEAQ. The CDR3 spans 18 residues. Authors' data handling: Cell counts per sample came from amplifying reference gene primers. The method was immunoSEQ multiplex PCR; TCRdb's version includes in-frame clones alone and lacks a portion of them. V and J calls and clone size are given by that table; D and trimming were obtained from the DNA. The sample carries about 150,000 clones, 70% to 90% recorded once.

The sample consisted of peripheral blood. The rearrangement links TRBV7-8 to TRBJ2-6; tentatively, D is TRBD2 (6 bases). The receptor comes from an older woman with COVID-19, enrolled during active disease. This CDR3 is CASTPLGGPRSGANVLTF. The CDR3 DNA follows: TGTGCCAGCACCCCCTTGGGGGGTCCCCGCTCTGGGGCCAACGTCCTGACTTTC.